These T cell receptor beta chains were read from a single sample in a study of blood T cells in healthy people across ages. TCRdb recomputed calls from the 5' RACE reads with MiXCR, one row per CDR3 protein. The sample yields under 1,100,000 distinct CDR3 sequences, 25% seen once. A further study also used this sample, focusing on T cells of mothers and their children.

The sequencing sample was made of blood. The receptors were gathered from a girl aged 2 to 10 in good health. The CDR3 runs from the conserved cysteine through the conserved F or W. D genes are given only for firm matches. Clone size appears in some rows only: once, few, many, or a class for an expanded clone.

V gene,J gene,clone size,D gene,CDR3 DNA,CDR3 protein
TRBV2,TRBJ2-1,-,TRBD2,TGTGCCAGCAGTGAGAGTCTAGCGGGAGTGAGTGAGCAGTTCTTC,CASSESLAGVSEQFF
TRBV24-1,TRBJ1-5,-,-,TGTGCCACCAGTGCCCTTGGGGGGCCCCAGCATTTT,CATSALGGPQHF
TRBV20-1,TRBJ2-1,few,-,TGCAGTGCCATGGGACTCTCCTACAATGAGCAGTTCTTC,CSAMGLSYNEQFF
TRBV27,TRBJ2-7,few,-,TGTGCCAGCAGTCCCCAGAGGGGGTACTCCTACGAGCAGTACTTC,CASSPQRGYSYEQYF
TRBV7-9,TRBJ1-1,few,TRBD1,TGTGCCAGCAGCCGATCGACAGGGACGAACACTGAAGCTTTCTTT,CASSRSTGTNTEAFF
TRBV4-2,TRBJ2-2,-,-,TGTGCCAGCAGCCAAGCGGGAAGACACTCCGGGGAGCTGTTTTTT,CASSQAGRHSGELFF
TRBV7-3,TRBJ2-3,-,-,TGTGCCAGCAGCTTACTAGTAGGGGTGGGGGCAGATACGCAGTATTTT,CASSLLVGVGADTQYF
TRBV7-2,TRBJ1-4,many,-,TGTGCCAGCAGCGGACTCAATGAAAAACTGTTTTTT,CASSGLNEKLFF
TRBV2,TRBJ2-5,-,-,TGTGCCAGCAGTGAAAGGGAACAAGAGACCCAGTACTTC,CASSEREQETQYF
TRBV29-1,TRBJ1-1,-,TRBD1,TGCAGCGAGAGAGGACAGGGGTACACTGAAGCTTTCTTT,CSERGQGYTEAFF
TRBV29-1,TRBJ2-1,-,-,TGCAGCGTTGCAAGAGCCTCCTCCTACAATGAGCAGTTCTTC,CSVARASSYNEQFF
TRBV6-2/TRBV6-3,TRBJ1-1,few,-,TGTGCGGCGACCGGGTCCTACACTGAAGCTTTCTTT,CAATGSYTEAFF
TRBV9,TRBJ1-4,few,-,TGTGCCAGCAGCAACGCCCGACAAGGGGAAAAACTGTTTTTT,CASSNARQGEKLFF
TRBV19,TRBJ1-5,-,-,TGTGCCAGTAGTACCGCCCCAGGGCAACAGCCCCAGCATTTT,CASSTAPGQQPQHF
TRBV12-3/TRBV12-4,TRBJ1-1,few,-,TGTGCCAGCAGTTTTTACGAGGTGGAGACTGAAGCTTTCTTT,CASSFYEVETEAFF
TRBV5-1,TRBJ2-1,-,-,TGCGCCAGCAGCCCCGGAGCAGGGTCCTACAATGAGCAGTTCTTC,CASSPGAGSYNEQFF
TRBV5-1,TRBJ1-1,-,-,TGCGCCAGCAGCTTGGGGGACATTCTGAACACTGAAGCTTTCTTT,CASSLGDILNTEAFF
TRBV29-1,TRBJ2-5,-,TRBD1,TGCAGCGTTGAGGGTGACAGGGGTCGAGAGACCCAGTACTTC,CSVEGDRGRETQYF
TRBV27,TRBJ1-1,few,-,TGTGCCAGCAGGCGACAGCCTGGGAACACTGAAGCTTTCTTT,CASRRQPGNTEAFF
TRBV6-2/TRBV6-3,TRBJ2-5,few,-,TGTGCCAGCAGTTCCCCCGGGACTGGTGTAACGTCCCAGTACTTC,CASSSPGTGVTSQYF
TRBV29-1,TRBJ2-1,-,-,TGCAGCGTCCGGGATAGTGGGGGGATCTACAATGAGCAGTTCTTC,CSVRDSGGIYNEQFF
TRBV20-1,TRBJ1-3,few,-,TGCAGTGCCCCAGAAGGAAACACCATATATTTT,CSAPEGNTIYF
TRBV27,TRBJ1-6,-,TRBD1,TGTGCCAGCAGGACCGGGACAGGGGCTTCACCCCTCCACTTT,CASRTGTGASPLHF
TRBV15,TRBJ1-2,-,-,TGTGCCACCAGCAGAGATGGTAGCGAATACTATGGCTACACCTTC,CATSRDGSEYYGYTF
TRBV29-1,TRBJ2-1,few,TRBD1,TGCAGCGCCGGGACAGGGCAAGGCAATGAGCAGTTCTTC,CSAGTGQGNEQFF
TRBV6-1,TRBJ1-2,-,TRBD1,TGTGCCAGCAGCCTAAACAAGGGACAGGGGGTTAGCTACACCTTC,CASSLNKGQGVSYTF
TRBV15,TRBJ2-1,-,-,TGTGCCACCGGGAGAGGGCCGGGATACAATGAGCAGTTCTTC,CATGRGPGYNEQFF
TRBV15,TRBJ2-7,-,-,TGTGCCACCAGCAGACTACCCGGGACACCTAGTGGCGAGCAGTACTTC,CATSRLPGTPSGEQYF
TRBV10-3,TRBJ2-1,few,TRBD1,TGTGCCATCAGTGAGATGAGACAGGGGTACAATGAGCAGTTCTTC,CAISEMRQGYNEQFF
TRBV5-5,TRBJ1-1,few,-,TGTGCCAGCAGCTTATTCGACCGAACTGAAGCTTTCTTT,CASSLFDRTEAFF
TRBV10-3,TRBJ2-7,many,-,TGTGCCATCAGTTCCGCAGTGCAGGCCTACGAGCAGTACTTC,CAISSAVQAYEQYF
TRBV5-1,TRBJ1-1,few,-,TGCGCCAGCAGCTCTGGAGACGGAGCGGACACTGAAGCTTTCTTT,CASSSGDGADTEAFF
TRBV11-2,TRBJ2-5,-,TRBD2,TGTGCCAGCAGCTTAGGAACTAGCGGGGAGGTGGTACAAGAGACCCAGTACTTC,CASSLGTSGEVVQETQYF
TRBV12-3/TRBV12-4,TRBJ1-2,few,TRBD1,TGTGCCAGCAGTCCGGACAGGGGAAAGGGTCGTGGCTACACCTTC,CASSPDRGKGRGYTF
TRBV6-2/TRBV6-3,TRBJ1-5,many,-,TGTGCCAGCAGGGAGGGCAATCAGCCCCAGCATTTT,CASREGNQPQHF